The source of this T cell receptor beta chain is a study of vaccination effects on CD4 cells after COVID-19. With approximately ten days of culture completed, CD4+ T cells were isolated. It was between March and December 2020 that the person had a SARS-CoV-2 infection confirmed by PCR. Either the BNT162b2 or mRNA-1273 vaccine was given to participants in two doses. Cultures got half-medium changes with IL-2 on days 3 and 7. Turning to this clone: Antigen: not known.

V was clipped by 4 bases and J by 4 bases; unmatched bases: 8. Germline lookup yields CDR1 SGHKS and CDR2 YYEKEE (reference sequence). CDR3 length: 16 amino acids. Clones were read by immunoSEQ multiplex PCR, and TCRdb kept only the in-frame ones, dropping some. The sample has tens of thousands of clones, nearly 75% seen once. The J gene is TRBJ2-2, the V gene TRBV5-5, with 9 positions matching TRBD1. The sequences come from CD4+ T cells from PBMCs cultured without peptide, collected after COVID-19 vaccination. The receptor's source is a human donor who had a prior SARS-CoV-2 infection. Here the CDR3 reads CASSLRQGVATGELFF. The CDR3, as DNA: TGTGCCAGCAGCCTTAGACAGGGGGTGGCCACCGGGGAGCTGTTTTTT.